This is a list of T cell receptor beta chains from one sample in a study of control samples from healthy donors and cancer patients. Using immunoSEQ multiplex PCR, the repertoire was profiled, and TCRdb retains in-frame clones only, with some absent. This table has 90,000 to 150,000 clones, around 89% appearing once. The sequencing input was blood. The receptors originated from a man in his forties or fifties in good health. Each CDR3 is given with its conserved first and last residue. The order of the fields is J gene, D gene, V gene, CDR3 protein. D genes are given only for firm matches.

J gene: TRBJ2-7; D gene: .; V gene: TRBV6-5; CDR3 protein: CASLAGPYEQYF
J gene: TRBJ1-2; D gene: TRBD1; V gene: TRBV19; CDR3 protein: CASSIAGTGGSYTF
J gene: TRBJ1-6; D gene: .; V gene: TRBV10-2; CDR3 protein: CASTTGPGNYNSPLHF
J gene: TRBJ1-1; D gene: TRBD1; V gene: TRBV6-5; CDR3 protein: CASSYDRDSLAFF
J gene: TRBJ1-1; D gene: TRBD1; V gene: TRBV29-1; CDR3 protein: CSVAGQGSLGTEAFF
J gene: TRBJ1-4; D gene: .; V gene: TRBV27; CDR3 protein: CASGDGGWTNEKLFF
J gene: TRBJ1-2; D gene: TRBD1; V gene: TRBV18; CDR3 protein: CASSRTGDRNGYTF
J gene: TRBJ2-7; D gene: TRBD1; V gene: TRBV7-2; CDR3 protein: CASSLTGVAEQYF
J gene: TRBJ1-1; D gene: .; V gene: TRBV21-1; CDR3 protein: CASSGSDRKDTEAFF
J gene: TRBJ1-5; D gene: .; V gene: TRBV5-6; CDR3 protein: CASSLVRDDNQPQHF
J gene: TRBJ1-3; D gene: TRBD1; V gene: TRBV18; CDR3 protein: CASSPFRPGDSSGNTIYF
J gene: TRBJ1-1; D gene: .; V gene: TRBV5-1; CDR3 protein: CASSFGQKTDTEAFF
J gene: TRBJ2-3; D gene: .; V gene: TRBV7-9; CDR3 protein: CASSLVGDTQYF
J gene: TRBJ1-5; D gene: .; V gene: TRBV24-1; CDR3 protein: CATSDLSINQPQHF
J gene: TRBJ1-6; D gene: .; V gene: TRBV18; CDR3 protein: CASSPESSYNSPLHF
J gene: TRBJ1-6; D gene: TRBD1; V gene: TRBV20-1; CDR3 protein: CSASRTGVGSPLHF
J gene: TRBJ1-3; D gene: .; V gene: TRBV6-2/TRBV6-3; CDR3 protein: CASSYSGGFGNTIYF
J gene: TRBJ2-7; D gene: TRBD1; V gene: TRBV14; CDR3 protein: CASSRGGTGNTEQYF
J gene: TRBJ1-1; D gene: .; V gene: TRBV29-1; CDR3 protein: CSVDMGGTEAFF
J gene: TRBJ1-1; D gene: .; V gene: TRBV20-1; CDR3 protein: CSARLDTEAFF
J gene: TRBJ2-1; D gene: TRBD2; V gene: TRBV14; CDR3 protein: CASSQDRTSGVTLRSYNEQFF
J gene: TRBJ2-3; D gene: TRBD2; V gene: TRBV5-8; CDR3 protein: CASSFFMEGGGATDTQYF
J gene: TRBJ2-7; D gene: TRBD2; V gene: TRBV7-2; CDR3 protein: CASSLDGGSNEQYF
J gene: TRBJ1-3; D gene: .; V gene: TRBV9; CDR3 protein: CASSVSSLDPKSGNTIYF
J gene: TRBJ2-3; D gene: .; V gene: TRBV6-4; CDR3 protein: CASSVSSSTDTQYF
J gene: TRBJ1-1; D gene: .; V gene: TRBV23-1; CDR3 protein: CASRLNTEAFF
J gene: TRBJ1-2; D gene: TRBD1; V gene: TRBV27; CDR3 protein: CASSFDRGGYGYTF
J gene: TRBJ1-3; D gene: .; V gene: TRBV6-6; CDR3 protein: CASSSTGSGNTIYF
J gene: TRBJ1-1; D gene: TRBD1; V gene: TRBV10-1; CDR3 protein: CASSTGQGTEAFF
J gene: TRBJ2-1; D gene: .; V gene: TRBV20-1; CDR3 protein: CSATREEQFF